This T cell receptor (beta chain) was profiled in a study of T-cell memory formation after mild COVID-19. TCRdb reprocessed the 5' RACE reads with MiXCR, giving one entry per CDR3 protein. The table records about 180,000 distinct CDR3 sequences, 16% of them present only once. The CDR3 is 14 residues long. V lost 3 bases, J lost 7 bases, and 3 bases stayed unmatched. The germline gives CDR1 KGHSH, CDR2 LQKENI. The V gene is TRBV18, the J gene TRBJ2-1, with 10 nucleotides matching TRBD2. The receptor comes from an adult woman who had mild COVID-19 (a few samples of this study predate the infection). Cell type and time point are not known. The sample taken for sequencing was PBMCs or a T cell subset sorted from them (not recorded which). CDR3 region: CASSPGLAANEQFF. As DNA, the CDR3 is TGTGCCAGCTCACCTGGACTAGCGGCTAATGAGCAGTTCTTC.